What follows are 28 T cell receptor beta chains derived from one specimen sequenced in a study of human T cells and chemical hapten exposure. Time point noted: healthy volunteer bleed at 2 weeks. Before extraction, the whole blood was not fractionated, and total RNA was taken from it. TCRdb redid the calling of the RACE reads with MiXCR, one entry per CDR3 protein. This sample carries around 130,000 distinct CDR3 sequences, 8.5% to 9.5% of them seen once, and the ten largest clones take roughly 1.8%. Sequencing was performed on whole blood. The receptors originated from a male donor in good health. Some clones in this sample may be carry-over from other donors' samples.

Only a few counts were recorded for this clonotype. This rearrangement joins TRBV5-4 to TRBJ2-2; D is unclear. Germline V gene data show CDR1 as SGHNT and CDR2 as YYREEE (reference sequence). V was clipped by 10 bases and J by 3 bases, with 10 bases between them. The CDR3 sequence is 12 residues long. Here the CDR3 reads CAYRRYTGELFF. CDR3 nucleotides: TGTGCCTACCGAAGGTACACCGGGGAGCTGTTTTTT. Variable domain in full (rest from reference TRBV5-4 and TRBJ2-2): ETGVTQSPTHLIKTRGQQVTLRCSSQSGHNTVSWYQQALGQGPQFIFQYYREEENGRGNFPPRFSGLQFPNYSSELNVNALELDDSALYLCAYRRYTGELFFGEGSRLTVL.

This clonotype has at least ten counts. The chain joins TRBV4-2 to TRBJ2-3; TRBD2 matches at 10 bases. Germline CDR1 reads LGHNA; CDR2 reads YNFKEQ. The CDR3 runs to 16 residues. With V trimmed by 0 bases and J by 1 base, 1 base remained unmatched. Here the CDR3 reads CASSQDLAGGTDTQYF. The CDR3 DNA sequence: TGTGCCAGCAGCCAAGATCTAGCGGGAGGCACAGATACGCAGTATTTT.

This clonotype was detected a few times. This chain links TRBV11-1 with TRBJ1-1; D call uncertain. Trimming stripped 1 base from V and 4 bases from J, with 10 bases between. Germline lookup yields CDR1 SGHAT and CDR2 FQDESV (reference sequence). This CDR3 spans 14 amino acids. CDR3 DNA sequence: TGTGCCAGCAGCTTAGTCGGCAGACGCACTGAAGCTTTCTTT. Translated: CASSLVGRRTEAFF.

This clonotype was seen only a few times. The chain joins TRBV7-9 to TRBJ1-6; no clear D. This CDR3 region has 16 residues. V was cut by 0 bases and J by 3 bases, with 9 bases left in between. Germline CDR1 and CDR2: SEHNR and FQNEAQ (reference sequence). CDR3 region: CASSLAERVYNSPLHF. The CDR3 nucleotides are TGTGCCAGCAGCTTAGCGGAAAGGGTCTATAATTCACCCCTCCACTTT.

The chain employs TRBV12-5 and TRBJ2-7; D remains ambiguous. This CDR3 contains 16 residues. The V end was cut by 1 base, the J end by 3 bases, with 16 bases between. Germline V gene sequence: CDR1 LGHNT, CDR2 FRNRAP. The CDR3 nucleotides are TGTGCTAGTGGTTTGGACCGTCTCCACCCCTACTACGAGCAGTACTTC. Protein: CASGLDRLHPYYEQYF.

This clonotype showed up many times. The chain has TRBV29-1 and TRBJ1-1; weak D call: TRBD1 (5 bases). CDR3 size: 15 residues. The V end lost 0 bases, the J end lost 1 base, and 12 bases lay between the germline ends. Germline V lookup: CDR1 SQVTM, CDR2 ANQGSEA. The CDR3 DNA reads as TGCAGCGTTGAAGATAAGGGACGGCGGAACACTGAAGCTTTCTTT. This codes for CSVEDKGRRNTEAFF. The full variable domain, its missing parts supplied by reference TRBV29-1 and TRBJ1-1, is SAVISQKPSRDICQRGTSLTIQCQVDSQVTMMFWYRQQPGQSLTLIATANQGSEATYESGFVIDKFPISRPNLTFSTLTVSNMSPEDSSIYLCSVEDKGRRNTEAFFGQGTRLTVV.

In its sample, this clonotype was seen many times. V and J are TRBV18 and TRBJ2-5; weak D call: TRBD2 (5 bases). Trimming removed 2 bases from V and 5 bases from J, with 9 bases in between. Germline lookup yields CDR1 KGHSH and CDR2 LQKENI. The CDR3 is 13 amino acids. The CDR3 DNA reads as TGTGCCAGCTCACCAGGGGAGTTGGAGACCCAGTACTTC. This gives the protein CASSPGELETQYF.

This chain joins TRBV11-3 and TRBJ2-1; 13 bases fit TRBD2. V lost 5 bases and J lost 0; bases outside the gene matches: 7. Looked up from germline, CDR1 is SGHNT and CDR2 is YENEEA. The length of the CDR3 is 18 residues. CDR3 amino acids: CASSLGTSGASSYNEQFF. CDR3 bases: TGTGCCAGCAGCCTTGGGACTAGCGGGGCGAGCTCCTACAATGAGCAGTTCTTC.

The chain employs TRBV3-1 and TRBJ1-3; D gene ambiguous. Germline assignment: CDR1 LGHDT and CDR2 YNNKEL (reference sequence). V was pared by 1 base and J by 3 bases, with 10 bases between. CDR3 length equals 15 residues. CDR3: CASSQVEGRGNTIYF. As DNA, the CDR3 is TGTGCCAGCAGCCAAGTGGAGGGCCGTGGAAACACCATATATTTT.

This clonotype has at least ten counts. This rearrangement joins TRBV6-1 to TRBJ2-1; 8 bases line up with TRBD2. The length of the CDR3 is 17 residues. Trimming cost V 4 bases and J 0 bases; bases outside gene matches: 8. Germline V gene data show CDR1 as MNHNS and CDR2 as SASEGT. CDR3 sequence reads: CASSALSAGGSYNEQFF. The DNA for the CDR3 is TGTGCCAGCAGTGCCCTAAGCGCGGGAGGCTCCTACAATGAGCAGTTCTTC.

This clonotype came up a few times. The chain joins TRBV29-1 to TRBJ2-5; D gene uncertain. This CDR3 has 10 amino acids. V was cut by 4 bases and J by 5 bases, with 5 bases left in between. The germline V gene has CDR1 SQVTM and CDR2 ANQGSEA. As DNA, the CDR3 is TGCAGCGTTGCCGTGGAGACCCAGTACTTC. Amino acids: CSVAVETQYF.

The table lists this clonotype with many counts. The V gene is TRBV6-1, the J gene TRBJ1-4, with 11 bases aligning to TRBD1. The germline V gene has CDR1 MNHNS and CDR2 SASEGT. J lost 1 base, V lost 8 bases, and 6 bases had no gene match. This CDR3 is 16 amino acids long. The DNA for the CDR3 is TGTGCCAGCGCTCTGGGACAGGGGGTAACTAATGAAAAACTGTTTTTT. The encoded protein is CASALGQGVTNEKLFF.

In its sample, this clonotype was seen many times. V and J are TRBV7-2 and TRBJ1-5; D is possibly TRBD1 (5 bases). Germline V gene data show CDR1 as SGHTA and CDR2 as FQGNSA. Trimming pared 5 bases from V and 4 bases from J, leaving 12 bases between. This CDR3 spans 14 amino acids. CDR3 nucleotide sequence: TGTGCCAGCAGCCCGTCGGGGGGTAATCAGCCCCAGCATTTT. Amino acid sequence: CASSPSGGNQPQHF.

This clonotype was seen at least ten times. V gene TRBV5-4 combines with J gene TRBJ2-3, with D maybe TRBD2 (6 bases). The CDR3 extends over 15 amino acids. Trimming removed 0 bases from V and 1 base from J, with 9 bases in between. Germline CDR1 reads SGHNT; CDR2 reads YYREEE (reference sequence). In DNA, the CDR3 is TGTGCCAGCAGCTTGGTCGGGGGTCGCACAGATACGCAGTATTTT. As protein: CASSLVGGRTDTQYF. Variable domain in full (rest from reference TRBV5-4 and TRBJ2-3): ETGVTQSPTHLIKTRGQQVTLRCSSQSGHNTVSWYQQALGQGPQFIFQYYREEENGRGNFPPRFSGLQFPNYSSELNVNALELDDSALYLCASSLVGGRTDTQYFGPGTRLTVL.

This clonotype was recorded at least ten times. The rearrangement links TRBV20-1 to TRBJ2-2; a possible D gene is TRBD2 (7 bases). The germline gives CDR1 DFQATT, CDR2 SNEGSKA (reference sequence). This CDR3 is 15 amino acids long. V dropped 0 bases and J dropped 4 bases, with 12 bases sitting between them. This chain's CDR3 is CSARDQGRGTGELFF. CDR3 in DNA: TGCAGTGCTAGAGATCAGGGGAGGGGCACCGGGGAGCTGTTTTTT.

Only a few counts were recorded for this clonotype. The chain is built from TRBV7-9 and TRBJ1-1; possibly TRBD1 for D (5 bases). The CDR3 is 15 amino acids. Germline CDR1 SEHNR, CDR2 FQNEAQ (reference sequence). Trimming left V 4 bases short and J 4 bases short, with 16 bases between. The CDR3 loop reads CASSSTSSGTTEAFF. The CDR3 region has the DNA TGTGCCAGCAGCTCAACTTCATCAGGGACCACTGAAGCTTTCTTT.

Ten or more counts support this clonotype. The chain employs TRBV28 and TRBJ2-1; a weak D match, TRBD1 (6 bases). Germline CDR1 is MDHEN and CDR2 is SYDVKM. The CDR3 length is 14 residues. Trimming pared 3 bases from V and 9 bases from J, leaving 15 bases between. This chain's CDR3 is CASSLGDRRSEQFF. DNA for the CDR3: TGTGCCAGCAGTTTGGGCGACAGGCGTAGTGAGCAGTTCTTC. Full variable domain (rest looked up from reference TRBV28 and TRBJ2-1): DVKVTQSSRYLVKRTGEKVFLECVQDMDHENMFWYRQDPGLGLRLIYFSYDVKMKEKGDIPEGYSVSREKKERFSLILESASTNQTSMYLCASSLGDRRSEQFFGPGTRLTVL.

Ten or more counts support this clonotype. The chain recombines TRBV12-3 or TRBV12-4 with TRBJ1-6; D call uncertain. Trimming stripped 6 bases from V and 10 bases from J, with 16 bases between. This CDR3 has 14 residues. CDR3 in amino acids: CASSKILPGSPLHF. The CDR3 DNA is TGTGCCAGCAGCAAGATACTCCCTGGGTCACCCCTCCACTTT.

This clonotype came up many times. The chain joins TRBV7-8 to TRBJ2-2; D unclear. This CDR3 spans 16 amino acids. V lost 1 base and J lost 0, with 9 bases in between. Germline V gene data show CDR1 as SGHVS and CDR2 as FQNEAQ. The CDR3 protein is CASSLVPDANTGELFF. CDR3 DNA: TGTGCCAGCAGCTTAGTTCCAGACGCGAACACCGGGGAGCTGTTTTTT.

The chain links TRBV29-1 to TRBJ2-1; 10 bases align to TRBD2. After removal of 6 bases from V and 7 bases from J, the junction contained 6 bases not matched to a gene. From germline, CDR1 is SQVTM and CDR2 ANQGSEA. The CDR3 length is 13 residues. DNA for the CDR3: TGCAGCGTAGAAAGCGGGGGGGCTAATGAGCAGTTCTTC. It is translated as CSVESGGANEQFF.

The chain combines TRBV9 with TRBJ1-2, with 7 bases fitting TRBD1. The CDR3 has 15 residues. The germline CDR1 and CDR2 sequences are SGDLS and YYNGEE. Trimming at V came to 0 bases and at J to 4 bases, leaving 6 bases not matched to a gene. CDR3 bases: TGTGCCAGCAGCGTAGTAGGGACAGAGCTCTATGGCTACACCTTC. It specifies CASSVVGTELYGYTF. The complete variable domain, with remaining parts taken from reference TRBV9 and TRBJ1-2, reads DSGVTQTPKHLITATGQRVTLRCSPRSGDLSVYWYQQSLDQGLQFLIQYYNGEERAKGNILERFSAQQFPDLHSELNLSSLELGDSALYFCASSVVGTELYGYTFGSGTRLTVV.

This chain joins TRBV6-6 and TRBJ2-1; D remains unclear. CDR1 is MNHNY and CDR2 is SVGAGI in the germline V gene (reference sequence). V lost 6 bases, J lost 5 bases, and 2 bases lay in between. The CDR3 spans 10 residues. CDR3 amino acids: CASRHNEQFF. The CDR3 DNA sequence: TGTGCCAGCAGGCACAATGAGCAGTTCTTC.

This rearrangement joins TRBV9 to TRBJ2-7; D is uncertain. Germline-derived CDR1 and CDR2 are SGDLS and YYNGEE. CDR3 size: 16 residues. Trimming shortened V by 0 bases and J by 6 bases, and 19 bases separated the two germline ends. CDR3 residues: CASSVGGGPTVLEQYF. CDR3 DNA sequence: TGTGCCAGCAGCGTAGGCGGCGGCCCGACGGTCCTCGAGCAGTACTTC.

This clonotype was recorded a few times. This chain connects TRBV2 to TRBJ1-1; D may be TRBD1 (6 bases). The CDR3 consists of 14 residues. Trimming shortened V by 6 bases and J by 0 bases, and 11 bases separated the two germline ends. Germline CDR1 and CDR2: SNHLY and FYNNEI. The CDR3 region is CASRVGQLNTEAFF. As DNA, the CDR3 is TGTGCCAGCAGGGTCGGACAGTTGAACACTGAAGCTTTCTTT.

The rearrangement links TRBV4-3 to TRBJ2-1; TRBD2 agrees at 7 bases. V shed 0 bases and J 5 bases; nucleotides not matched to a gene: 7. Germline V gene data show CDR1 as LGHNA and CDR2 as YSLEER. This CDR3 contains 16 residues. The CDR3 bases are TGCGCCAGCAGCCAAGAAACGGGAGGACTCCACAATGAGCAGTTCTTC. It yields the protein CASSQETGGLHNEQFF.

This rearrangement joins TRBV2 to TRBJ2-1, with 8 bases aligning to TRBD2. The CDR3 has 17 amino acids. The germline V gene has CDR1 SNHLY and CDR2 FYNNEI. The V and J ends lost 5 bases and 0 bases, in that order; junction bases with no gene match: 9. CDR3 DNA sequence: TGTGCCAGCAGTCCTAGCGGGCCCCGGGCCTCCTACAATGAGCAGTTCTTC. It encodes CASSPSGPRASYNEQFF.

The chain links TRBV7-3 to TRBJ2-1; 9 bases fit TRBD2. The germline V gene has CDR1 SGHTA and CDR2 FQGTGA. This CDR3 contains 16 residues. Unmatched junction bases numbered 7, after V lost 5 bases and J lost 2 bases. CDR3 nucleotides: TGTGCCAGCAGCCCCAACGGACTAGCGCCCTACAATGAGCAGTTCTTC. It is translated as CASSPNGLAPYNEQFF.

This clonotype was detected a few times. V gene TRBV6-2 or TRBV6-3 combines with J gene TRBJ2-3; 9 nucleotides align to TRBD1. Per germline, CDR1 MNHEY and CDR2 SVGEGT. Trimming removed 0 bases from V and 1 base from J; junction bases left unmatched: 5. There are 17 residues in the CDR3. In DNA form, the CDR3 reads TGTGCCAGCAGTTACTCCTCCCGGGACAGGGGCACAGATACGCAGTATTTT. Amino acid sequence: CASSYSSRDRGTDTQYF.